These 18 T cell receptor beta chains originate from one sample sequenced in a study of shared clonotypes between healthy human individuals. Clones were sequenced by immunoSEQ multiplex PCR, and TCRdb holds only the in-frame ones, with some missing. The sample includes around 2.1 million clones, roughly 95% seen only once; the top ten take around 0.13%. Sequencing input: naive CD4+ T cells sorted from blood. Subset of the sample: CD45RA+ positively selected. Receptor source: a man aged 18 to 30 in good health.

The V and J genes are TRBV28 and TRBJ1-2; tentatively, D is TRBD1 (6 bases). V lost 2 bases to trimming and J lost 4 bases, with 11 bases between them. Germline lookup yields CDR1 MDHEN and CDR2 SYDVKM. The CDR3 consists of 14 residues. The CDR3 protein is CASSLVDRSYGYTF. The CDR3 nucleotides read TGTGCCAGCAGTTTAGTAGACAGGAGCTATGGCTACACCTTC.

The rearrangement uses TRBV21-1 and TRBJ1-4; the DNA was not used to check the table's D call, TRBD1. TRBV21-1 is a pseudogene. This CDR3 spans 17 amino acids. The CDR3 here is CASRMWGQGESNEKLFF. In DNA, the CDR3 is TGTGCCAGCAGAATGTGGGGACAGGGAGAATCTAATGAAAAACTGTTTTTT.

The chain is built from TRBV5-1 and TRBJ1-4; D gene ambiguous. Germline V gene sequence: CDR1 SGHRS, CDR2 YFSETQ. Trimming shortened V by 4 bases and J by 2 bases, and 18 bases separated the two germline ends. This CDR3 spans 17 amino acids. CDR3 in amino acids: CASSPGMSPGTNEKLFF. In DNA, the CDR3 is TGCGCCAGCAGCCCGGGGATGTCTCCCGGGACTAATGAAAAACTGTTTTTT.

The chain combines TRBV5-4 with TRBJ2-7; 8 positions agree with TRBD1. The CDR3 covers 14 residues. Per the germline V gene, CDR1 is SGHNT and CDR2 is YYREEE (reference sequence). V gave up 0 bases and J gave up 3 bases; unmatched junction bases: 2. The DNA of the CDR3 is TGTGCCAGCAGCTTGGGGACAGGGATCTACGAGCAGTACTTC. Amino acid sequence: CASSLGTGIYEQYF. The full variable domain, its missing parts supplied by reference TRBV5-4 and TRBJ2-7, is ETGVTQSPTHLIKTRGQQVTLRCSSQSGHNTVSWYQQALGQGPQFIFQYYREEENGRGNFPPRFSGLQFPNYSSELNVNALELDDSALYLCASSLGTGIYEQYFGPGTRLTVT.

This clone was counted only a few times. V gene TRBV2 combines with J gene TRBJ2-5; D remains unclear. The V end was cut by 3 bases, the J end by 4 bases, with 15 bases between. The CDR3 totals 15 residues. Looked up from germline, CDR1 is SNHLY and CDR2 is FYNNEI. CDR3 sequence: CASSDRSPARETQYF. CDR3 DNA: TGTGCCAGCAGTGATAGATCGCCCGCGCGAGAGACCCAGTACTTC.

Note on this clone: In the same sample, other DNA sequences code for this CDR3. The gene calls are TRBV5-1 and TRBJ2-1; 13 bases agree with TRBD2. The germline V gene encodes CDR1 SGHRS and CDR2 YFSETQ. The V segment lost 4 bases and the J segment 7 bases; nucleotides outside the gene matches: 5. The length of the CDR3 is 15 residues. The CDR3 reads CASSRLAGGPNEQFF. CDR3 DNA: TGCGCCAGCAGCAGACTAGCGGGGGGTCCGAATGAGCAGTTCTTC.

In its sample, this clone was seen once. The chain is built from TRBV7-2 and TRBJ2-5; unclear D gene. Germline V gene sequence: CDR1 SGHTA, CDR2 FQGNSA. The CDR3 runs to 14 residues. Trimming cost V 3 bases and J 4 bases, with 12 bases left between them. The CDR3 coding sequence is TGTGCCAGCAGCTTTTCCGGCGTATTAGAGACCCAGTACTTC. It encodes CASSFSGVLETQYF.

The chain combines TRBV5-1 with TRBJ2-5, with 12 bases aligning to TRBD1. This CDR3 spans 16 amino acids. Trimming cost V 0 bases and J 3 bases; bases outside gene matches: 3. From germline, CDR1 is SGHRS and CDR2 YFSETQ. CDR3 residues: CASSLGDRGREETQYF. The CDR3 DNA follows: TGCGCCAGCAGCTTGGGGGACAGGGGGCGAGAAGAGACCCAGTACTTC.

This clone has only one observation. This chain joins TRBV6-1 and TRBJ1-5; the match to TRBD1 covers 7 bases. The CDR3 extends over 15 amino acids. V shed 6 bases and J 3 bases; nucleotides not matched to a gene: 8. Germline V CDR1 and CDR2: MNHNS, SASEGT. The CDR3 protein is CASRQGGRTNQPQHF. The CDR3 bases are TGTGCCAGCAGACAAGGGGGCAGGACCAATCAGCCCCAGCATTTT.

The J gene is TRBJ1-6, the V gene TRBV7-2; 8 bases are shared with TRBD1. V was clipped by 5 bases and J by 7 bases; unmatched bases: 7. The CDR3 totals 15 residues. CDR1 is SGHTA and CDR2 is FQGNSA in the germline V gene. The CDR3, as DNA: TGTGCCAGCAGCCCGATACAGGGGGTGAATTCACCCCTCCACTTT. Its protein product is CASSPIQGVNSPLHF.

This chain connects TRBV7-3 to TRBJ1-1; tentative D call: TRBD1 (5 bases). The CDR3 has 17 residues. V was pared by 2 bases and J by 0 bases, with 16 bases between. Germline values: CDR1 SGHTA, CDR2 FQGTGA. In nucleotides, the CDR3 is TGTGCCAGCAGCTTACGTCACGCCAGGGAGATGAACACTGAAGCTTTCTTT. It translates to CASSLRHAREMNTEAFF.

The V and J genes are TRBV6-6 and TRBJ1-6; D unclear. Germline assignment: CDR1 MNHNY and CDR2 SVGAGI (reference sequence). V gave up 4 bases and J gave up 4 bases, with 14 bases separating them. This CDR3 is 16 amino acids long. The DNA for the CDR3 is TGTGCCAGCAGTTCCTCAACCCAGTCATATAATTCACCCCTCCACTTT. This translates into CASSSSTQSYNSPLHF.

V is TRBV6-1 and J is TRBJ1-2, with 7 bases matching TRBD1. The germline CDR1 and CDR2 sequences are MNHNS and SASEGT. With V trimmed by 7 bases and J by 6 bases, 8 bases remained unmatched. The CDR3 runs to 13 residues. The CDR3 bases are TGTGCCAGCACCCAGACAGGGCTAAATGGCTACACCTTC. This codes for CASTQTGLNGYTF.

To note about this clone: Within the sample, other DNA sequences also encode this same CDR3. The chain links TRBV4-3 to TRBJ2-1; 9 bases fit TRBD2. The length of the CDR3 is 15 residues. Germline V gives CDR1 LGHNA, CDR2 YSLEER. The trim removed 1 base at V and 8 bases at J, leaving 6 bases unmatched. CDR3 nucleotides: TGCGCCAGCAGCCAAGTTGCTAGCGGGATCTATGAGCAGTTCTTC. This sequence encodes CASSQVASGIYEQFF.

This clone was counted between two and nine times. The V gene is TRBV4-1, the J gene TRBJ1-2; D gene unclear. The CDR3 length is 15 residues. CDR1 is MGHRA, CDR2 YSYEKL, per germline. V was pared by 0 bases and J by 1 base, with 9 bases between. CDR3 sequence reads: CASSQESTVNYGYTF. Here the CDR3 DNA reads TGCGCCAGCAGCCAAGAAAGCACAGTTAACTATGGCTACACCTTC.

The J gene is TRBJ1-2, the V gene TRBV6-1; D unclear. Trimming stripped 1 base from V and 8 bases from J, with 14 bases between. The CDR3 runs to 14 residues. CDR1 MNHNS and CDR2 SASEGT come from the germline V gene. In DNA form, the CDR3 reads TGTGCCAGCAGTGAAGTGGCCAGGCCGGGGGGCTACACCTTC. Translating it yields CASSEVARPGGYTF.

The chain is built from TRBV7-2 and TRBJ1-2; D call uncertain. Deletions cut 3 bases from V and 0 bases from J, with 8 bases between. The CDR3 length is 14 residues. The V gene's germline CDR1 is SGHTA and CDR2 FQGNSA. The CDR3 DNA follows: TGTGCCAGCAGCTTTCAGAGTACTAACTATGGCTACACCTTC. This gives the protein CASSFQSTNYGYTF.

V usage is TRBV5-5 and J usage is TRBJ1-4, with a possible D match to TRBD1 (5 bases). The CDR3 spans 14 residues. Per germline, CDR1 SGHKS and CDR2 YYEKEE (reference sequence). The V end lost 1 base, the J end lost 8 bases, and 12 bases lay between the germline ends. The CDR3 protein is CASSLQGLGEKLFF. The CDR3 DNA sequence: TGTGCCAGCAGCTTGCAGGGATTAGGCGAAAAACTGTTTTTT.